This T cell receptor beta chain was retrieved from a study of cytomegalovirus exposure and HLA in healthy donors. Primers included in the PCR were 60 Vbeta and 13 Jbeta primers. Clones were sequenced by immunoSEQ multiplex PCR, and TCRdb holds only the in-frame ones, with some missing. The repertoire has under 120,000 clones, around two thirds of them found once; the top ten carry 3.8%. The TCR comes from a young man in good health and CMV-seropositive. Sequenced: PBMCs.

This CDR3 reads CASSLGLAGPNTGELFF. The CDR3 bases are TGTGCCAGCAGTCTGGGACTAGCGGGACCGAACACCGGGGAGCTGTTTTTT. This chain connects TRBV11-2 to TRBJ2-2; 13 bases are shared with TRBD2. Unmatched junction bases numbered 4, after V lost 6 bases and J lost 0 bases. The CDR3 length is 17 residues. Germline CDR1 is SGHAT and CDR2 is FQNNGV.